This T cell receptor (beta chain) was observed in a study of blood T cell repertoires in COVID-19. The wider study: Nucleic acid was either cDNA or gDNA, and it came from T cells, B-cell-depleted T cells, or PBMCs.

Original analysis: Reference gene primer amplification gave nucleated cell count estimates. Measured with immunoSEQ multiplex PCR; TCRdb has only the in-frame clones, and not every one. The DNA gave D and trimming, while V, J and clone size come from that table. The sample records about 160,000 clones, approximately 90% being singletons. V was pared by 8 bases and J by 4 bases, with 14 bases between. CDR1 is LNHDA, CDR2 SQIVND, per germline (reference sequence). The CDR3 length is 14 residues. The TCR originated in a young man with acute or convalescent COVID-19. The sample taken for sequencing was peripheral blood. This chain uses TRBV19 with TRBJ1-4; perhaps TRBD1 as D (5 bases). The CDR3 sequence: CASGLTVYNEKLFF. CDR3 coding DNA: TGTGCCAGTGGATTGACAGTTTATAATGAAAAACTGTTTTTT. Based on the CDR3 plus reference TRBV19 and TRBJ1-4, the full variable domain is DGGITQSPKYLFRKEGQNVTLSCEQNLNHDAMYWYRQDPGQGLRLIYYSQIVNDFQKGDIAEGYSVSREKKESFPLTVTSAQKNPTAFYLCASGLTVYNEKLFFGSGTQLSVL.